These T cell receptor beta chains were read from a single sample in a study of neurological immune-mediated disorders. MiXCR, run by TCRdb on the 5' RACE reads, gives a single entry per CDR3 protein. The table has more than 45,000 distinct CDR3 sequences, 9.5% to 12% seen once. Sample: PBMCs. These receptors were collected from a man aged 55-75 years in good health. CDR3s include the opening cysteine and the closing phenylalanine or tryptophan. Each record gives: V gene, J gene, clone size, D gene, CDR3 protein, CDR3 DNA. A D gene is named only where the DNA matches it firmly. The size field is filled for only some rows; it gives once, few, many or a size class.

V gene: TRBV5-6
J gene: TRBJ2-7
clone size: many
D gene: -
CDR3 protein: CASSFYLTLSKQYF
CDR3 DNA: TGTGCCAGCAGCTTTTATCTGACCCTCAGCAAGCAGTACTTC

V gene: TRBV6-5
J gene: TRBJ2-5
clone size: many
D gene: -
CDR3 protein: CASNGAAQETQYF
CDR3 DNA: TGTGCCAGCAACGGGGCAGCTCAAGAGACCCAGTACTTC

V gene: TRBV7-2
J gene: TRBJ2-1
clone size: many
D gene: -
CDR3 protein: CASRPGQSYNEQFF
CDR3 DNA: TGTGCCAGCAGACCGGGACAATCCTACAATGAGCAGTTCTTC

V gene: TRBV20-1
J gene: TRBJ2-1
clone size: many
D gene: TRBD2
CDR3 protein: CSARDPDGGSYNEQFF
CDR3 DNA: TGCAGTGCTAGAGATCCGGACGGGGGGTCCTACAATGAGCAGTTCTTC

V gene: TRBV6-5
J gene: TRBJ2-2
clone size: many
D gene: -
CDR3 protein: CASSYDRSRGTGELFF
CDR3 DNA: TGTGCCAGCAGTTACGACAGGTCAAGGGGGACCGGGGAGCTGTTTTTT

V gene: TRBV6-5
J gene: TRBJ1-5
clone size: many
D gene: -
CDR3 protein: CASSSSGEAVGQPQHF
CDR3 DNA: TGTGCCAGCAGTTCCTCAGGGGAGGCCGTGGGTCAGCCCCAGCATTTT

V gene: TRBV18
J gene: TRBJ1-6
clone size: -
D gene: TRBD1
CDR3 protein: CASSPLDRDSPLHF
CDR3 DNA: TGTGCCAGCTCACCGTTGGACAGGGATTCACCCCTCCACTTT

V gene: TRBV21-1
J gene: TRBJ2-5
clone size: many
D gene: -
CDR3 protein: CASSTRLARGVVTQYF
CDR3 DNA: TGTGCCAGCAGCACGCGACTAGCCCGCGGGGTGGTGACCCAGTACTTC

V gene: TRBV5-1
J gene: TRBJ1-1
clone size: many
D gene: -
CDR3 protein: CASRKETTEAFF
CDR3 DNA: TGCGCCAGCAGGAAGGAAACAACTGAAGCTTTCTTT

V gene: TRBV20-1
J gene: TRBJ2-7
clone size: -
D gene: -
CDR3 protein: CSARDYWWASSYEQYF
CDR3 DNA: TGCAGTGCTAGAGATTATTGGTGGGCGAGCTCCTACGAGCAGTACTTC

V gene: TRBV7-9
J gene: TRBJ2-1
clone size: many
D gene: -
CDR3 protein: CASSAGPPVDNEQFF
CDR3 DNA: TGTGCCAGCAGCGCGGGCCCCCCCGTGGACAATGAGCAGTTCTTC

V gene: TRBV20-1
J gene: TRBJ1-1
clone size: many
D gene: -
CDR3 protein: CSATSDTLNTEAFF
CDR3 DNA: TGCAGTGCTACCTCAGACACCTTGAACACTGAAGCTTTCTTT

V gene: TRBV6-5
J gene: TRBJ2-1
clone size: many
D gene: -
CDR3 protein: CASGVGANEQFF
CDR3 DNA: TGTGCCAGTGGGGTTGGCGCGAATGAGCAGTTCTTC

V gene: TRBV20-1
J gene: TRBJ2-7
clone size: -
D gene: -
CDR3 protein: CSARDLGTLYEQYF
CDR3 DNA: TGCAGTGCTAGAGATCTAGGGACTCTATACGAGCAGTACTTC

V gene: TRBV20-1
J gene: TRBJ1-5
clone size: many
D gene: -
CDR3 protein: CSAQQGNNNQPQHF
CDR3 DNA: TGCAGTGCCCAGCAGGGTAATAACAATCAGCCCCAGCATTTT

V gene: TRBV3-1
J gene: TRBJ2-1
clone size: many
D gene: -
CDR3 protein: CASSQDPAKGLYNEQFF
CDR3 DNA: TGTGCCAGCAGCCAAGACCCTGCGAAGGGGCTATACAATGAGCAGTTCTTC

V gene: TRBV5-6
J gene: TRBJ1-1
clone size: many
D gene: -
CDR3 protein: CASSPGSNTEAFF
CDR3 DNA: TGTGCCAGCAGCCCTGGTTCCAACACTGAAGCTTTCTTT

V gene: TRBV4-3
J gene: TRBJ1-4
clone size: many
D gene: -
CDR3 protein: CASSQDLSRLEKLFF
CDR3 DNA: TGCGCCAGCAGCCAAGATTTGAGTCGGCTGGAAAAACTGTTTTTT

V gene: TRBV10-3
J gene: TRBJ2-5
clone size: many
D gene: -
CDR3 protein: CAISAGEQETQYF
CDR3 DNA: TGTGCCATCAGTGCCGGAGAACAAGAGACCCAGTACTTC

V gene: TRBV12-3/TRBV12-4
J gene: TRBJ2-3
clone size: many
D gene: TRBD1
CDR3 protein: CASRRQGLSTDTQYF
CDR3 DNA: TGTGCCAGCAGACGACAGGGCTTAAGCACAGATACGCAGTATTTT

V gene: TRBV5-5
J gene: TRBJ2-5
clone size: few
D gene: -
CDR3 protein: CASSLRGNQETQYF
CDR3 DNA: TGTGCCAGCAGCTTGCGGGGGAACCAAGAGACCCAGTACTTC

V gene: TRBV20-1
J gene: TRBJ2-2
clone size: many
D gene: TRBD1
CDR3 protein: CSARVDPGQGNTGELFF
CDR3 DNA: TGCAGTGCTAGAGTAGACCCGGGACAGGGAAACACCGGGGAGCTGTTTTTT

V gene: TRBV12-3/TRBV12-4
J gene: TRBJ1-5
clone size: many
D gene: -
CDR3 protein: CASSLRWVDQPQHF
CDR3 DNA: TGTGCCAGCAGTTTGAGGTGGGTCGATCAGCCCCAGCATTTT

V gene: TRBV5-5
J gene: TRBJ1-4
clone size: many
D gene: -
CDR3 protein: CASSRGGATNEKLFF
CDR3 DNA: TGTGCCAGCAGCCGGGGGGGGGCAACTAATGAAAAACTGTTTTTT

V gene: TRBV7-2
J gene: TRBJ2-5
clone size: -
D gene: TRBD1
CDR3 protein: CASSLSGQGGAETQYF
CDR3 DNA: TGTGCCAGCAGCTTAAGCGGACAGGGTGGGGCAGAGACCCAGTACTTC

V gene: TRBV5-1
J gene: TRBJ2-3
clone size: many
D gene: -
CDR3 protein: CASSIAGGATDTQYF
CDR3 DNA: TGCGCCAGCAGCATCGCAGGGGGGGCCACAGATACGCAGTATTTT

V gene: TRBV7-2
J gene: TRBJ2-3
clone size: many
D gene: -
CDR3 protein: CASSLEQGRSTDTQYF
CDR3 DNA: TGTGCCAGCAGCTTAGAGCAGGGGCGGAGCACAGATACGCAGTATTTT